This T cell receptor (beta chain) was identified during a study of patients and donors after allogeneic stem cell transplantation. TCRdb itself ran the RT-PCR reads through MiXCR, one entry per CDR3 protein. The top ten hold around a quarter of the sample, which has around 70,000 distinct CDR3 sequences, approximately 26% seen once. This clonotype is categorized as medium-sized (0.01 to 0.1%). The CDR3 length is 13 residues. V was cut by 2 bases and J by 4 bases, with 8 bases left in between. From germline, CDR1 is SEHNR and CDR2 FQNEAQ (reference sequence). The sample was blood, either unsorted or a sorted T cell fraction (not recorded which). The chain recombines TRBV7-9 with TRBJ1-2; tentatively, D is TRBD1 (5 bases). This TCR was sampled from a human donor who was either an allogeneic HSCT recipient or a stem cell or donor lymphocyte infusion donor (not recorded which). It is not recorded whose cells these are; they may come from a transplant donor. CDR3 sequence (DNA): TGTGCCAGCAGCTTATGGGGGGTCTATGGCTACACCTTC. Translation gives CASSLWGVYGYTF.